This T cell receptor (beta chain) was observed in a study of OX40 agonist ivuxolimab in advanced cancers. On the study more broadly: Across the patients, intravenous ivuxolimab was delivered every 2 weeks at 0.01 to 10 mg/kg.

Generated by immunoSEQ multiplex PCR, the TCRdb table keeps only in-frame clones and is missing some. The profile shows 65,000 to 100,000 clones, approximately 85% of them singletons. CDR3 length: 15 residues. Germline CDR1 reads SGHRS; CDR2 reads YFSETQ. J was trimmed by 2 bases and V by 3 bases; bases with no gene match: 3. The rearrangement links TRBV5-1 to TRBJ1-4, with 8 bases that match TRBD1. The clonotype comes from an adult with an advanced solid tumor such as melanoma, head and neck, liver or kidney cancer. Source: CD4+ or CD8+ T cells sorted from blood, taken in a trial of the OX40 agonist ivuxolimab. This CDR3 is CASSSQGATNEKLFF. DNA for the CDR3: TGCGCCAGCAGCTCCCAGGGGGCGACTAATGAAAAACTGTTTTTT. The full variable domain, with the rest looked up from reference TRBV5-1 and TRBJ1-4, is KAGVTQTPRYLIKTRGQQVTLSCSPISGHRSVSWYQQTPGQGLQFLFEYFSETQRNKGNFPGRFSGRQFSNSRSEMNVSTLELGDSALYLCASSSQGATNEKLFFGSGTQLSVL.